Reported below is one T cell receptor (beta chain). The same CDR3 is also encoded by other DNA sequences in this sample. The sample belongs to a study of glioma-infiltrating T cells after dendritic cell vaccination. With V trimmed by 3 bases and J by 4 bases, 2 bases remained unmatched. This CDR3 spans 14 amino acids. CDR1 is SGHKS and CDR2 is YYEKEE in the germline V gene (reference sequence). TCRB CDR3 was amplified from 2 ug genomic DNA or less. Method: immunoSEQ multiplex PCR; TCRdb's copy keeps in-frame clones and lacks some. This table has more than 95,000 clones, around 90% appearing once. Time point here: after dendritic cell vaccination, including at tumor progression/relapse.

The sequencing here drew on blood, taken after dendritic cell vaccination. The chain links TRBV5-5 to TRBJ1-5, with TRBD1 identical over 9 bases. This receptor was obtained from a human donor with glioblastoma. This CDR3 reads CASSWGQGNQPQHF. The CDR3 bases are TGTGCCAGCAGCTGGGGACAGGGTAATCAGCCCCAGCATTTT.